This T cell receptor (beta chain) was found in a study of blood T cell repertoires in COVID-19. V shed 4 bases, J shed 8 bases, and the junction held 9 bases outside the gene matches. The germline V gene encodes CDR1 LNHDA and CDR2 SQIVND (reference sequence). The CDR3 consists of 14 residues. Assay used: immunoSEQ multiplex PCR; TCRdb lists only in-frame clones, some missing. The sample consists of approximately 190,000 clones, approximately 90% of them appearing once. This clone was observed once. The sequence was obtained from a woman aged 40 to 50 who had recovered from COVID-19. Source material: peripheral blood. The chain uses TRBV19 and TRBJ1-2; 8 bases are a match to TRBD1. The CDR3 here is CASSTTDRAGGYTF. In DNA, the CDR3 is TGTGCCAGTAGTACTACGGACAGGGCAGGAGGCTACACCTTC.